This TCR beta chain was identified in a study of shared clonotypes between healthy human individuals. Study-wide context: Researchers assigned three CD4 naive, three CD4 memory, two CD8 naive and one CD8 memory plate to each donor.

Trimming took off 3 bases at V and 9 bases at J, with 15 bases between the two ends. CDR3 length: 13 amino acids. The germline gives CDR1 GTSNPN, CDR2 SVGIG (reference sequence). TCRdb's table, derived via immunoSEQ multiplex PCR, lists solely in-frame clones and lacks some. The sample carries some 2.1 million clones, 90% to 95% recorded once. All participating donors were Caucasian adults from Nashville, Tennessee. The sequence derives from a man in his late teens or twenties in good health. Sequencing used naive CD4+ T cells sorted from blood. Subset here: CD45RA+ positively selected. The V gene is TRBV30, the J gene TRBJ2-1; perhaps TRBD2 as D (7 bases). The DNA of the CDR3 is TGTGCCTGGAGCGTCGCAGGGGAGGGTGAGCAGTTCTTC. Amino acid sequence: CAWSVAGEGEQFF. Full variable domain (rest looked up from reference TRBV30 and TRBJ2-1): SQTIHQWPATLVQPVGSPLSLECTVEGTSNPNLYWYRQAAGRGLQLLFYSVGIGQISSEVPQNLSASRPQDRQFILSSKKLLLSDSGFYLCAWSVAGEGEQFFGPGTRLTVL.